Listed below are T cell receptor beta chains from one sample, sequenced in a study of blood T cell repertoires in COVID-19. The table came from immunoSEQ multiplex PCR; TCRdb's copy has only in-frame clones and leaves some out. The table includes under 65,000 clones, more than 75% detected once. Source material: peripheral blood. The receptors come from a man aged 80 or over in a cohort sampled during active COVID-19. CDR3s include the opening cysteine and the closing phenylalanine or tryptophan. Fields, in order: CDR3 length, D gene, clone size, J gene, V gene, CDR3 protein, CDR3 DNA. A D gene is named only where the DNA matches it firmly. Expanded clones are given a class, and other clones once, few, many or no size at all.

CDR3 length: 16
D gene: NA
clone size: NA
J gene: TRBJ1-2
V gene: TRBV4-2
CDR3 protein: CASSPVDRSFNYGYTF
CDR3 DNA: TGTGCCAGCAGCCCAGTAGACAGATCTTTTAACTATGGCTACACCTTC

CDR3 length: 18
D gene: TRBD2
clone size: NA
J gene: TRBJ2-3
V gene: TRBV3-1/TRBV3-2
CDR3 protein: CASSQASGGPRGTDTQYF
CDR3 DNA: TGTGCCAGCAGCCAAGCTAGCGGGGGCCCCCGAGGCACAGATACGCAGTATTTT

CDR3 length: 14
D gene: NA
clone size: NA
J gene: TRBJ1-2
V gene: TRBV7-2
CDR3 protein: CASSLHPGNYGYTF
CDR3 DNA: TGTGCCAGCAGCTTACACCCAGGGAACTATGGCTACACCTTC

CDR3 length: 14
D gene: TRBD1
clone size: NA
J gene: TRBJ2-5
V gene: TRBV6-6
CDR3 protein: CASSLPGQAETQYF
CDR3 DNA: TGTGCCAGCAGTCTTCCTGGACAGGCAGAGACCCAGTACTTC

CDR3 length: 14
D gene: TRBD1
clone size: NA
J gene: TRBJ1-2
V gene: TRBV11-2
CDR3 protein: CASSPRDRGTGYTF
CDR3 DNA: TGTGCCAGCAGCCCACGGGACAGGGGAACTGGCTACACCTTC

CDR3 length: 15
D gene: NA
clone size: NA
J gene: TRBJ1-4
V gene: TRBV3-1/TRBV3-2
CDR3 protein: CASSQKQGTNEKLFF
CDR3 DNA: TGTGCCAGCAGCCAGAAGCAGGGGACAAATGAAAAACTGTTTTTT

CDR3 length: 16
D gene: TRBD2
clone size: NA
J gene: TRBJ2-5
V gene: TRBV7-3
CDR3 protein: CASSLLPRGGQETQYF
CDR3 DNA: TGTGCCAGCAGCTTATTGCCGCGGGGGGGGCAAGAGACCCAGTACTTC

CDR3 length: 18
D gene: NA
clone size: NA
J gene: TRBJ1-5
V gene: TRBV5-6
CDR3 protein: CASSLGFRGARSNQPQHF
CDR3 DNA: TGTGCCAGCAGCTTGGGATTTCGGGGGGCGCGTAGCAATCAGCCCCAGCATTTT

CDR3 length: 14
D gene: TRBD1
clone size: NA
J gene: TRBJ1-1
V gene: TRBV3-1/TRBV3-2
CDR3 protein: CASSHTGAGTEAFF
CDR3 DNA: TGTGCCAGCAGCCATACAGGGGCAGGGACTGAAGCTTTCTTT

CDR3 length: 14
D gene: TRBD1
clone size: NA
J gene: TRBJ2-5
V gene: TRBV10-3
CDR3 protein: CAIRGTGQQETQYF
CDR3 DNA: TGTGCCATCAGGGGGACAGGCCAACAAGAGACCCAGTACTTC

CDR3 length: 15
D gene: TRBD2
clone size: NA
J gene: TRBJ2-5
V gene: TRBV5-4
CDR3 protein: CASSLASAGRETQYF
CDR3 DNA: TGTGCCAGCAGCTTGGCCTCAGCGGGAAGGGAGACCCAGTACTTC

CDR3 length: 16
D gene: NA
clone size: once
J gene: TRBJ2-2
V gene: TRBV7-3
CDR3 protein: CASSPRTGVNTGELFF
CDR3 DNA: TGTGCCAGCAGCCCCCGGACCGGGGTGAACACCGGGGAGCTGTTTTTT

CDR3 length: 16
D gene: TRBD1
clone size: NA
J gene: TRBJ1-1
V gene: TRBV10-3
CDR3 protein: CAISDGQGEMNTEAFF
CDR3 DNA: TGTGCCATTTCAGACGGACAGGGGGAAATGAACACTGAAGCTTTCTTT

CDR3 length: 13
D gene: NA
clone size: NA
J gene: TRBJ2-3
V gene: TRBV6-1
CDR3 protein: CASSERRADTQYF
CDR3 DNA: TGTGCCAGCAGTGAACGTCGGGCAGATACGCAGTATTTT

CDR3 length: 17
D gene: TRBD2
clone size: NA
J gene: TRBJ2-7
V gene: TRBV11-2
CDR3 protein: CASSLVVSGGSLNEQYF
CDR3 DNA: TGTGCCAGCAGCTTAGTAGTGAGTGGCGGGAGTCTCAACGAGCAGTACTTC

CDR3 length: 16
D gene: NA
clone size: NA
J gene: TRBJ2-1
V gene: TRBV9
CDR3 protein: CASSVGGQGFYNEQFF
CDR3 DNA: TGTGCCAGCAGCGTAGGGGGGCAGGGTTTTTACAATGAGCAGTTCTTC

CDR3 length: 15
D gene: TRBD1
clone size: NA
J gene: TRBJ2-1
V gene: TRBV2
CDR3 protein: CASGPTGQVLNEQFF
CDR3 DNA: TGTGCCAGCGGACCCACGGGACAGGTTCTAAATGAGCAGTTCTTC

CDR3 length: 17
D gene: TRBD2
clone size: NA
J gene: TRBJ2-5
V gene: TRBV6-2/TRBV6-3
CDR3 protein: CASSRTTSGASQETQYF
CDR3 DNA: TGTGCCAGCAGCCGAACCACTAGCGGGGCCTCCCAAGAGACCCAGTACTTC

CDR3 length: 16
D gene: TRBD2
clone size: few
J gene: TRBJ2-2
V gene: TRBV7-8
CDR3 protein: CASSLSPSGNTGELFF
CDR3 DNA: TGTGCCAGCAGCTTATCGCCTAGCGGAAACACCGGGGAGCTGTTTTTT

CDR3 length: 13
D gene: NA
clone size: NA
J gene: TRBJ2-1
V gene: TRBV21-1
CDR3 protein: CASFFFSYNEQFF
CDR3 DNA: TGTGCCAGTTTTTTCTTTTCCTACAATGAGCAGTTCTTC

CDR3 length: 15
D gene: NA
clone size: once
J gene: TRBJ2-7
V gene: TRBV15
CDR3 protein: CATSRDRGGRDEQYF
CDR3 DNA: TGTGCCACCAGCAGAGATCGGGGAGGCCGGGACGAGCAGTACTTC

CDR3 length: 13
D gene: NA
clone size: NA
J gene: TRBJ2-7
V gene: TRBV7-2
CDR3 protein: CASSSTRSLEQYF
CDR3 DNA: TGTGCCAGCAGCTCCACCAGGTCCCTCGAGCAGTACTTC

CDR3 length: 14
D gene: TRBD1
clone size: NA
J gene: TRBJ1-1
V gene: TRBV6-5
CDR3 protein: CASSFRQGSTEAFF
CDR3 DNA: TGTGCCAGCAGTTTCCGACAGGGTAGCACTGAAGCTTTCTTT

CDR3 length: 15
D gene: TRBD2
clone size: NA
J gene: TRBJ2-1
V gene: TRBV27
CDR3 protein: CASSSSGSSYNEQFF
CDR3 DNA: TGTGCCAGCAGTTCTAGCGGGAGTTCCTACAATGAGCAGTTCTTC

CDR3 length: 15
D gene: NA
clone size: NA
J gene: TRBJ1-2
V gene: TRBV5-4
CDR3 protein: CASSLARQGNYGYTF
CDR3 DNA: TGTGCCAGCAGCTTGGCTCGGCAGGGGAACTATGGCTACACCTTC

CDR3 length: 16
D gene: NA
clone size: NA
J gene: TRBJ2-4
V gene: TRBV10-3
CDR3 protein: CAISESTQGTKNIQYF
CDR3 DNA: TGTGCCATCAGTGAGTCGACTCAGGGTACCAAAAACATTCAGTACTTC

CDR3 length: 15
D gene: TRBD1
clone size: once
J gene: TRBJ2-7
V gene: TRBV5-4
CDR3 protein: CASSFHRGTAYEQYF
CDR3 DNA: TGTGCCAGCAGCTTTCACAGGGGGACTGCCTACGAGCAGTACTTC

CDR3 length: 13
D gene: NA
clone size: NA
J gene: TRBJ1-2
V gene: TRBV6-4
CDR3 protein: CASSEFGGRGYTF
CDR3 DNA: TGTGCCAGCAGTGAATTCGGGGGGCGCGGCTACACCTTC

CDR3 length: 17
D gene: NA
clone size: NA
J gene: TRBJ1-5
V gene: TRBV23-1
CDR3 protein: CASSQSSGRYSNQPQHF
CDR3 DNA: TGCGCCAGCAGTCAATCGTCCGGTCGGTATAGCAATCAGCCCCAGCATTTT

CDR3 length: 15
D gene: NA
clone size: NA
J gene: TRBJ2-7
V gene: TRBV5-7
CDR3 protein: CASSLVSDIHYEQYF
CDR3 DNA: TGTGCCAGCAGCTTGGTATCGGACATCCACTACGAGCAGTACTTC

CDR3 length: 17
D gene: NA
clone size: NA
J gene: TRBJ1-1
V gene: TRBV11-2
CDR3 protein: CASSSFAGAAVDTEAFF
CDR3 DNA: TGTGCCAGCAGCTCTTTCGCGGGGGCGGCGGTGGACACTGAAGCTTTCTTT

CDR3 length: 15
D gene: TRBD1
clone size: NA
J gene: TRBJ1-6
V gene: TRBV6-5
CDR3 protein: CASRKPGGSNSPLHF
CDR3 DNA: TGTGCCAGCAGGAAACCAGGGGGATCCAATTCACCCCTCCACTTT

CDR3 length: 15
D gene: TRBD2
clone size: NA
J gene: TRBJ2-1
V gene: TRBV9
CDR3 protein: CASSAGTSGIGEQFF
CDR3 DNA: TGTGCCAGCAGCGCCGGGACTAGCGGTATCGGTGAGCAGTTCTTC

CDR3 length: 12
D gene: NA
clone size: NA
J gene: TRBJ2-7
V gene: TRBV10-3
CDR3 protein: CAISSTGFEQYF
CDR3 DNA: TGTGCCATCAGTTCTACAGGTTTTGAGCAGTACTTC

CDR3 length: 14
D gene: TRBD1
clone size: once
J gene: TRBJ1-3
V gene: TRBV3-1/TRBV3-2
CDR3 protein: CASKTGNFGNTIYF
CDR3 DNA: TGTGCCAGCAAGACAGGGAATTTTGGAAACACCATATATTTT

CDR3 length: 15
D gene: NA
clone size: NA
J gene: TRBJ2-5
V gene: TRBV9
CDR3 protein: CASSVGGPSRETQYF
CDR3 DNA: TGTGCCAGCAGCGTAGGTGGGCCCTCTCGGGAGACCCAGTACTTC

CDR3 length: 17
D gene: NA
clone size: NA
J gene: TRBJ2-6
V gene: TRBV3-1/TRBV3-2
CDR3 protein: CASTPVRGSSGANVLTF
CDR3 DNA: TGTGCCAGCACCCCGGTGAGGGGGAGCTCTGGGGCCAACGTCCTGACTTTC

CDR3 length: 13
D gene: NA
clone size: NA
J gene: TRBJ2-1
V gene: TRBV7-3
CDR3 protein: CASSLSLWNEQFF
CDR3 DNA: TGTGCCAGCAGCTTAAGTCTATGGAATGAGCAGTTCTTC

CDR3 length: 14
D gene: TRBD1
clone size: NA
J gene: TRBJ1-1
V gene: TRBV15
CDR3 protein: CATSRDTGVLGAFF
CDR3 DNA: TGTGCCACCAGCAGAGATACAGGGGTGCTAGGAGCTTTCTTT

CDR3 length: 15
D gene: NA
clone size: NA
J gene: TRBJ2-1
V gene: TRBV14
CDR3 protein: CASSPFEAGYNEQFF
CDR3 DNA: TGTGCCAGCAGCCCCTTTGAGGCCGGCTACAATGAGCAGTTCTTC

CDR3 length: 13
D gene: NA
clone size: NA
J gene: TRBJ2-7
V gene: TRBV6-5
CDR3 protein: CASSPGISYEQYF
CDR3 DNA: TGTGCCAGCAGTCCCGGTATATCCTACGAGCAGTACTTC

CDR3 length: 12
D gene: NA
clone size: once
J gene: TRBJ2-1
V gene: TRBV5-5
CDR3 protein: CASRGAPNEQFF
CDR3 DNA: TGTGCCAGCAGGGGGGCGCCCAATGAGCAGTTCTTC